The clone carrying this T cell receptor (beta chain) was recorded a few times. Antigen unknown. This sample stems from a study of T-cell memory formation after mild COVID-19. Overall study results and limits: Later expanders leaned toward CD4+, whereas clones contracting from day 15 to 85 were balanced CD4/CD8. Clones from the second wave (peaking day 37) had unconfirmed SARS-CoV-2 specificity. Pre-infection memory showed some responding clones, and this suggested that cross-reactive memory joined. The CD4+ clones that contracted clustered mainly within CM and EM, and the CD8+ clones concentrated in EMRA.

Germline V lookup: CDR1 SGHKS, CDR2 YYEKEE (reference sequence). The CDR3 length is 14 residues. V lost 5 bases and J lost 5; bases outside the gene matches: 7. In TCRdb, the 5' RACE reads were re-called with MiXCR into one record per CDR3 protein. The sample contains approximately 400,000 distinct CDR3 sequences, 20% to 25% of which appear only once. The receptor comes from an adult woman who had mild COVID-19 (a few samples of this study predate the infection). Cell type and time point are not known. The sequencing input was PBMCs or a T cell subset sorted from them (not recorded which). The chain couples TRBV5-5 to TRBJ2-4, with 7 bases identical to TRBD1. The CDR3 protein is CASSPTGTENIQYF. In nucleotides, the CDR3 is TGTGCCAGCAGTCCCACCGGGACAGAAAACATTCAGTACTTC.